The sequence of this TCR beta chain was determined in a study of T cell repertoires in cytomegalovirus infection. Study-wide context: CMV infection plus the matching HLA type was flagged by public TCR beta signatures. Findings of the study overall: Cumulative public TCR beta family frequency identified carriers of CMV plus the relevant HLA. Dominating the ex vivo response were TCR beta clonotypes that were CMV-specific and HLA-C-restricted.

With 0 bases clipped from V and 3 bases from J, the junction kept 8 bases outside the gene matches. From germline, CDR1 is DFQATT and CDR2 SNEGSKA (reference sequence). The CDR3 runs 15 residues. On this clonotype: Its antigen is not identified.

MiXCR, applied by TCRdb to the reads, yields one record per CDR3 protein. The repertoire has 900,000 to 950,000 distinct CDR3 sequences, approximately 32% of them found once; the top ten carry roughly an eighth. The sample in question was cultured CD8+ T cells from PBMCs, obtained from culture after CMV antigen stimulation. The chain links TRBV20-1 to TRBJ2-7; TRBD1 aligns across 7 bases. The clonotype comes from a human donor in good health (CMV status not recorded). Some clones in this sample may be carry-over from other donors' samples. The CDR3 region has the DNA TGCAGTGCTAGAGATCCGGGACAGCGGATCTACGAGCAGTACTTC. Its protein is CSARDPGQRIYEQYF.